This TCR beta chain came from a study of blood T cell repertoires in COVID-19. The method was immunoSEQ multiplex PCR; TCRdb's version includes in-frame clones alone and lacks a portion of them. The sample lists more than 300,000 clones, around 87% occurring once. Germline CDR1 is MNHEY and CDR2 is SVGAGI. The CDR3 covers 15 residues. V shed 7 bases and J 7 bases; nucleotides not matched to a gene: 14. This clonotype was sampled from a man aged 35-49 years in a cohort exposed to, infected with or recovered from COVID-19 (not recorded which). The rearrangement links TRBV6-5 to TRBJ1-1; 8 bases are a match to TRBD1. Specimen: PBMCs or T cells enriched from blood (not recorded which). This CDR3 is CASTQTGVSSGEAFF. CDR3 coding DNA: TGTGCCAGCACTCAGACAGGGGTGTCTTCGGGTGAAGCTTTCTTT.